One and the same sample provided the 27 T cell receptor beta chains below, sequenced in a study of blood T cell repertoires in COVID-19 (dated by TCRdb to the early 2020s). The library relied on the immunoSEQ multiplex PCR assay. Sourced from immuneACCESS, this table was stored by TCRdb with only in-frame sequences that have V and J called. A share of the clones is absent; for the studies checked, an unresolved V gene accounts for under half, and the remainder has no known explanation. For this sample the table gives fewer than 150,000 clones, of which approximately 78% were detected only once. Approximately 4.1% of the sample is in the top ten clones. The sample was peripheral blood. All receptors come from a woman over 75 with acute or convalescent COVID-19.

The rearrangement uses TRBV13 and TRBJ2-5, with D maybe TRBD2 (6 bases). CDR3 size: 13 residues. V was clipped by 3 bases and J by 2 bases, with 7 bases between them. CDR1 and CDR2 (germline): PRHDT, FYEKMQ (reference sequence). The CDR3 bases are TGTGCCAGCAGCTTTGGGGGGCAAGAGACCCAGTACTTC. It codes for CASSFGGQETQYF.

This clone has only a few counts. The chain has TRBV2 and TRBJ2-2; D uncertain. The CDR3 is 14 residues long. Trimming stripped 2 bases from V and 4 bases from J, with 8 bases between. CDR1 SNHLY and CDR2 FYNNEI come from the germline V gene. The CDR3 loop is CASSEQTLTGELFF. The DNA of the CDR3 is TGTGCCAGCAGTGAACAGACACTCACCGGGGAGCTGTTTTTT.

The chain has TRBV27 and TRBJ2-7, with a possible D match to TRBD2 (6 bases). Trimming removed 5 bases at V and 7 bases at J, with 15 bases between. The CDR3 sequence is 13 residues long. The germline V gene encodes CDR1 MNHEY and CDR2 SMNVEV (reference sequence). The CDR3 coding sequence is TGTGCCAGCAGTCCGTGGGACTCCATGGAGCAGTACTTC. Residues: CASSPWDSMEQYF.

Concerning this clone itself: Relative to the germline gene, one junction end is altered; a read error may explain this. The chain uses TRBV10-3 and TRBJ2-1, with TRBD2 matching 11 bases. The CDR3 runs to 17 residues. The germline gives CDR1 ENHRY, CDR2 SYGVKD. This CDR3 reads CAISDIRTSGWGNEQFF. The CDR3 nucleotides read TGTGCCATAAGTGATATTCGGACTAGCGGGTGGGGCAATGAGCAGTTCTTC.

This clone was observed once. The chain has TRBV2 and TRBJ1-4; D might be TRBD1 (5 bases). Germline V gene lookup returns CDR1 SNHLY and CDR2 FYNNEI. The CDR3 has 17 residues. V was clipped by 0 bases and J by 2 bases, with 13 bases between them. The CDR3 loop is CASSEARRTNTNEKLFF. The CDR3 nucleotides read TGTGCCAGCAGTGAAGCGCGCCGGACAAATACTAATGAAAAACTGTTTTTT.

The rearrangement uses TRBV27 and TRBJ2-7, with 8 bases identical to TRBD1. This CDR3 contains 15 residues. In germline, CDR1 is MNHEY, CDR2 SMNVEV (reference sequence). V trimming: 2 bases; J trimming: 3 bases; junction bases outside the gene matches: 6. CDR3 sequence: CASSLTAGTGYEQYF. The CDR3 nucleotides are TGTGCCAGCAGTTTAACCGCGGGGACAGGCTACGAGCAGTACTTC.

In its sample, this clone was seen a few times. The CDR3 spells CASSYSRLEGEQYF. In DNA, the CDR3 is TGTGCCAGCAGTTACTCGAGGTTGGAAGGTGAGCAGTACTTC. The rearrangement uses TRBV6-5 and TRBJ2-7; D is unclear. Germline V gene lookup returns CDR1 MNHEY and CDR2 SVGAGI. Trimming removed 0 bases from V and 7 bases from J, with 13 bases in between. CDR3 length equals 14 residues.

The gene calls are TRBV18 and TRBJ1-4; 7 positions agree with TRBD1. The ends lost 6 bases at V and 4 bases at J; junction bases unmatched: 14. CDR1 KGHSH and CDR2 LQKENI come from the germline V gene. The length of the CDR3 is 17 residues. The chain's CDR3 is CASSRNQPGGNNEKLFF. The CDR3 DNA is TGTGCCAGCTCCCGGAACCAACCAGGGGGGAATAATGAAAAACTGTTTTTT.

The chain joins TRBV5-4 to TRBJ1-2; D is possibly TRBD1 (6 bases). Deletions cut 0 bases from V and 2 bases from J, with 14 bases between. This CDR3 is built from 16 residues. In germline, CDR1 is SGHNT, CDR2 YYREEE (reference sequence). The CDR3, as DNA: TGTGCCAGCAGCTTGGCCATGGGGGCGCGGAACTATGGCTACACCTTC. This gives the protein CASSLAMGARNYGYTF.

This clone was counted once. The CDR3 loop reads CASSPQGDYGYTF. The CDR3 DNA follows: TGTGCCAGCTCACCACAGGGGGACTATGGCTACACCTTC. The chain recombines TRBV18 with TRBJ1-2; D is possibly TRBD1 (6 bases). V was shortened by 1 base and J by 3 bases, with 6 bases between the two germline ends. Germline assignment: CDR1 KGHSH and CDR2 LQKENI. The CDR3 length is 13 residues.

The chain joins TRBV7-2 to TRBJ2-7; D perhaps matches TRBD1 (7 bases). Germline CDR1 reads SGHTA; CDR2 reads FQGNSA. The CDR3 contains 15 residues. Trimming cost V 5 bases and J 3 bases, with 17 bases left between them. Here the CDR3 DNA reads TGTGCCAGCAGCCCGGACAGGAGGGTCGACTACGAGCAGTACTTC. Protein sequence: CASSPDRRVDYEQYF.

This sequence joins TRBV5-4 and TRBJ2-4, with 7 bases that match TRBD1. Germline-derived CDR1 and CDR2 are SGHNT and YYREEE (reference sequence). The CDR3 loop spans 13 amino acids. V was pared by 4 bases and J by 9 bases, with 7 bases of the junction left unmatched. CDR3 nucleotide sequence: TGTGCCAGCAGCCCCGACAGGGCCGGCATTCAGTACTTC. It translates to CASSPDRAGIQYF.

The chain uses TRBV5-4 and TRBJ1-2; D gene unclear. Trimming left V 2 bases short and J 3 bases short, with 8 bases between. CDR3 length: 13 amino acids. Germline V gene lookup returns CDR1 SGHNT and CDR2 YYREEE (reference sequence). The CDR3 spells CASSLNGDYGYTF. In DNA form, the CDR3 reads TGTGCCAGCAGCTTAAATGGAGACTATGGCTACACCTTC.

The chain couples TRBV13 to TRBJ2-7, with D unclear. The germline CDR1 and CDR2 sequences are PRHDT and FYEKMQ (reference sequence). This CDR3 is built from 15 residues. Trimming left V 0 bases short and J 2 bases short, with 11 bases between. The CDR3 DNA sequence: TGTGCCAGCAGCTTAGGGCCTATCTTACCCTACGAGCAGTACTTC. Amino acids: CASSLGPILPYEQYF.

V gene TRBV20-1 combines with J gene TRBJ2-7, with D tentatively TRBD1 (6 bases). Looked up from germline, CDR1 is DFQATT and CDR2 is SNEGSKA (reference sequence). V was pared by 5 bases and J by 6 bases, with 11 bases between. The CDR3 sequence is 11 residues long. The CDR3 sequence: CSAAQGSEQYF. DNA for the CDR3: TGCAGTGCTGCCCAGGGGTCCGAGCAGTACTTC.

The genes are TRBV28 and TRBJ1-2; no definite D call. This CDR3 contains 16 residues. V lost 6 bases, J lost 1 base, and 18 bases lay in between. Germline-derived CDR1 and CDR2 are MDHEN and SYDVKM. The chain's CDR3 is CASSPRRRLINYGYTF. The CDR3 DNA follows: TGTGCCAGCAGCCCGAGACGCAGGCTGATTAACTATGGCTACACCTTC.

The rearrangement uses TRBV2 and TRBJ2-1; D might be TRBD1 (5 bases). The CDR3 sequence is 16 residues long. Trimming removed 7 bases from V and 4 bases from J, with 20 bases in between. The germline gives CDR1 SNHLY, CDR2 FYNNEI. The CDR3 reads CASKLAFLRDYNEQFF. CDR3 bases: TGTGCCAGCAAGTTAGCCTTCCTCAGGGATTACAATGAGCAGTTCTTC.

The chain links TRBV6-6 to TRBJ2-1; D call uncertain. The CDR3 contains 13 residues. V lost 2 bases and J lost 9, with 11 bases in between. CDR1 is MNHNY and CDR2 is SVGAGI in the germline V gene (reference sequence). The CDR3 nucleotides are TGTGCCAGCAGTTACCCCATCTATTCTGAGCAGTTCTTC. Encoded protein: CASSYPIYSEQFF.

The chain is built from TRBV7-3 and TRBJ2-1; TRBD2 might be the D (6 bases). This CDR3 is 14 amino acids long. The V end was cut by 2 bases, the J end by 3 bases, with 8 bases between. CDR1 is SGHTA and CDR2 is FQGTGA in the germline V gene. CDR3 in amino acids: CASSLADYYNEQFF. CDR3 coding DNA: TGTGCCAGCAGCTTAGCGGACTACTACAATGAGCAGTTCTTC.

The chain has TRBV5-1 and TRBJ2-1; no reliable D call. This CDR3 contains 12 residues. Germline CDR1 is SGHRS and CDR2 is YFSETQ. Trimming removed 5 bases from V and 13 bases from J, with 16 bases in between. DNA for the CDR3: TGCGCCAGCAGTCCGACTGACCAGCCACAGTTCTTC. Translated: CASSPTDQPQFF.

This clone came up once. The chain recombines TRBV5-8 with TRBJ2-3; 9 bases match TRBD2. The germline V gene has CDR1 SGHTS and CDR2 YDEGEE. This CDR3 has 17 residues. J was trimmed by 4 bases and V by 4 bases; bases with no gene match: 13. This chain's CDR3 is CASSPGKLAGIPDTQYF. The CDR3, as DNA: TGTGCCAGCAGCCCGGGAAAACTAGCGGGTATCCCAGATACGCAGTATTTT.

The V call is TRBV13, the J call TRBJ2-1; D perhaps matches TRBD2 (5 bases). The CDR3 length is 14 residues. Germline loops: CDR1 PRHDT, CDR2 FYEKMQ (reference sequence). The germline V and J ends were trimmed by 3 bases and 16 bases, with 22 bases remaining between them. The CDR3 loop is CASSLKGYLAWNFF. The CDR3 coding sequence is TGTGCCAGCAGCTTGAAGGGATATCTAGCCTGGAATTTCTTC. The whole variable domain, filled in from reference TRBV13 and TRBJ2-1, reads AAGVIQSPRHLIKEKRETATLKCYPIPRHDTVYWYQQGPGQDPQFLISFYEKMQSDKGSIPDRFSAQQFSDYHSELNMSSLELGDSALYFCASSLKGYLAWNFFGPGTRLTVL.

The V and J genes are TRBV23-1 and TRBJ1-1; 9 bases are shared with TRBD1. TRBV23-1 is an ORF, and what it does is uncertain. The CDR3 covers 16 residues. The J segment lost 4 bases and the V segment lost 8 bases, leaving 14 bases of the junction unmatched. CDR3 nucleotide sequence: TGCGCCAGCTTTAGTAGTCGTGGGACAGGGTTCACTGAAGCTTTCTTT. This encodes CASFSSRGTGFTEAFF.

The J gene is TRBJ2-1, the V gene TRBV24-1, with 10 bases fitting TRBD2. Per the germline V gene, CDR1 is KGHDR and CDR2 is SFDVKD. The CDR3 has 16 residues. V shed 4 bases, J shed 3 bases, and the junction held 5 bases outside the gene matches. The CDR3 sequence: CATSDSIAGGYNEQFF. The CDR3 DNA sequence: TGTGCCACCAGTGACAGCATAGCGGGGGGCTACAATGAGCAGTTCTTC.

V and J are TRBV11-2 and TRBJ1-2; TRBD1 might be the D (5 bases). Looked up from germline, CDR1 is SGHAT and CDR2 is FQNNGV. With 1 base removed from V and 7 bases from J, the gap between germline ends came to 16 bases. The CDR3 has 15 amino acids. The CDR3 region is CASSLAAGGEAGYTF. DNA of the CDR3: TGTGCCAGCAGCTTAGCGGCGGGGGGGGAAGCTGGCTACACCTTC.

This sequence joins TRBV7-7 and TRBJ2-5; unclear D gene. Germline V gene data show CDR1 as SSHAT and CDR2 as FNYEAQ (reference sequence). The CDR3 is made up of 12 amino acids. The V end was cut by 4 bases, the J end by 0 bases, with 3 bases between. The CDR3 spells CASSSDQETQYF. CDR3 sequence (DNA): TGTGCCAGCAGCTCAGACCAAGAGACCCAGTACTTC. Drawing the rest from reference TRBV7-7 and TRBJ2-5, the complete variable domain is GAGVSQSPRYKVTKRGQDVTLRCDPISSHATLYWYQQALGQGPEFLTYFNYEAQPDKSGLPSDRFSAERPEGSISTLTIQRTEQRDSAMYRCASSSDQETQYFGPGTRLLVL.

The rearrangement uses TRBV21-1 and TRBJ1-6. TRBV21-1 is designated a pseudogene. The CDR3 length is 17 residues. The CDR3 spells CASSKVGFEGGGSPLHF. CDR3 sequence (DNA): TGTGCCAGCAGCAAAGTTGGCTTTGAGGGTGGAGGGTCACCCCTCCACTTT.